This note documents a single TCR beta chain sequence. The data are from a study of T cells expressing NK-cell markers. CDR3 length: 14 amino acids. CDR1 and CDR2 from the germline V gene are SGHAT and FQNNGV. TCRdb reprocessed the 5' RACE reads, keeping one entry per CDR3 protein, no DNA. This table lists fewer than 300,000 distinct CDR3 sequences. This chain connects TRBV11-2 to TRBJ1-1; TCRdb selects TRBD1, and the lack of DNA leaves this call unchecked. This receptor was identified in a woman aged 18 to 75 in good health. Sequenced: blood T cells: a sorted CD56 or NKG2C T cell subset, CD4+ or CD8+ T cells, or bulk PBMC T cells (not recorded which). CDR3 residues: CASSSTDGTVEAFF.